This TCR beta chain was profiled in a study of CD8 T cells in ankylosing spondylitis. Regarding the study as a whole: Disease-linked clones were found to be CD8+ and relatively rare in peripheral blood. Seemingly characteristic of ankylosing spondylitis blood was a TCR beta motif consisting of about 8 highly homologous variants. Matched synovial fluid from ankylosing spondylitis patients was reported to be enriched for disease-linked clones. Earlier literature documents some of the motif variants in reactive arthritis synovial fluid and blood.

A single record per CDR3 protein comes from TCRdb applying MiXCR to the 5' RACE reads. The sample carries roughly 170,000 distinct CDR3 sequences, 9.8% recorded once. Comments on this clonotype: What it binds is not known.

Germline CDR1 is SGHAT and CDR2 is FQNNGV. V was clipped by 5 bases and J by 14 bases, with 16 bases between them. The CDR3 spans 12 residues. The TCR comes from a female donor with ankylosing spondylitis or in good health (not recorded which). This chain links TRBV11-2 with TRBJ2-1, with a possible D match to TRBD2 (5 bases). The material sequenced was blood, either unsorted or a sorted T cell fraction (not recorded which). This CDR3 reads CASSGSSGGEFF. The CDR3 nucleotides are TGTGCCAGCAGCGGGAGTAGTGGTGGTGAGTTCTTC.